A selection of T cell receptor beta chains follows, all from one sample in a study of Graves' ophthalmopathy and Graves' hyperthyroidism. MiXCR was run by TCRdb on the multiplex PCR reads, yielding one entry per CDR3 protein. This sample has hundreds of thousands of distinct CDR3 sequences; roughly two fifths occur once, and the top ten carry more than 3%. Specimen: peripheral blood. The receptors derive from an adult man with Graves' ophthalmopathy. Both conserved end residues are part of each CDR3. A D gene is named only where the DNA matches it firmly. Size is omitted from some rows. Given values are once, few, many or a class for expanded clones.

clone_size j_call d_call v_call cdr3_nt cdr3_aa
many TRBJ1-5 - TRBV2 TGTGCCAGCAATCGGGATAGCAATCAGCCCCAGCATTTT CASNRDSNQPQHF
few TRBJ2-3 - TRBV29-1 TGCAGCGTTGAAAGGGTAAATACGCAGTATTTT CSVERVNTQYF
- TRBJ2-1 TRBD2 TRBV7-9 TGTGCCAGCAGCTTAGCACTAGCGGGATTGGGGAATGAGCAGTTCTTC CASSLALAGLGNEQFF
- TRBJ1-5 - TRBV7-2 TGTGCCAGTAGTATCCAGGTGAAAAATCAGCCCCAGCATTTT CASSIQVKNQPQHF
many TRBJ2-7 TRBD1 TRBV2 TGTGCCAGCAGCCATAGACAGGGGTCACTCTACGAGCAGTACTTC CASSHRQGSLYEQYF
many TRBJ2-2 TRBD2 TRBV7-9 TGTGCCAGCAGCCCCCAGACTAGCTCGAACACCGGGGAGCTGTTTTTT CASSPQTSSNTGELFF
many TRBJ2-5 - TRBV19 TGTGCCAGTAGACAGAAGCAAGAGACCCAGTACTTC CASRQKQETQYF
- TRBJ1-2 TRBD1 TRBV5-6 TGTGCCAGCAGCTTTGGGACAGGGGGCTACACCTTC CASSFGTGGYTF
few TRBJ2-5 TRBD1 TRBV30 TGTGCCTGGAGCGGGACAGGGGTCGAGACCCAGTACTTC CAWSGTGVETQYF
many TRBJ1-2 - TRBV10-3 TGTGCCACCGAACAGGCGGGCAGCCTTGGATATGGCTACACCTTC CATEQAGSLGYGYTF
- TRBJ1-3 TRBD1 TRBV7-9 TGTGCCAGCAGCCGAAAGACAGGGTTTGGAAACACCATATATTTT CASSRKTGFGNTIYF
- TRBJ1-1 - TRBV30 TGTGCCTGGAGTGTGAACGGACTGCTGAACGCTGAAGCTTTCTTT CAWSVNGLLNAEAFF
- TRBJ2-2 - TRBV24-1 TGTGCCACCAGTGCTGCGAACACCGGGGAGCTGTTTTTT CATSAANTGELFF
- TRBJ2-7 TRBD2 TRBV12-3/TRBV12-4 TGTGCCAGCCCCCCCGAGGAAGCGGGAGAGTACGAGCAGTACTTC CASPPEEAGEYEQYF
many TRBJ1-3 TRBD1 TRBV7-6 TGTGCCAGCAGCTCACGCCCCGGGACAGAAGGAAACACCATATATTTT CASSSRPGTEGNTIYF
- TRBJ1-1 - TRBV9 TGTGCCAGCAGCGTACAGCGGGCTGAAGCTTTCTTT CASSVQRAEAFF
many TRBJ2-2 - TRBV7-9 TGTGCCAGCAGCCCCCCCGGCACCGGGGAGCTGTTTTTT CASSPPGTGELFF
- TRBJ1-5 - TRBV10-3 TGTGCCAGCAGTTATCCAGGGGCAAATCAGCCCCAGCATTTT CASSYPGANQPQHF
- TRBJ1-1 TRBD1 TRBV5-4 TGTGCCAGCAGCTTGGGGGGGGGTGGACAGGGCACTGAAGCTTTCTTT CASSLGGGGQGTEAFF
- TRBJ2-5 TRBD2 TRBV29-1 TGCAGTGCGGCGACTAGCGAGGAGACCCAGTACTTC CSAATSEETQYF
- TRBJ1-1 - TRBV6-2/TRBV6-3 TGTGCCAGCAGTTACTCGAGAGGGGCCTGGAACACTGAAGCTTTCTTT CASSYSRGAWNTEAFF
many TRBJ1-1 - TRBV6-6 TGTGCCAGCAGTTACTCGCCCAGCAGACGGGACACTGAAGCTTTCTTT CASSYSPSRRDTEAFF
many TRBJ2-5 - TRBV7-8 TGTGCCAGCAGCTTAGGAACCTCACACAGCCAAGAGACCCAGTACTTC CASSLGTSHSQETQYF
- TRBJ2-5 TRBD2 TRBV6-2/TRBV6-3 TGTGCCAGTTACAGACTCGGGGGGGCCGGGGAGACCCAGTACTTC CASYRLGGAGETQYF
- TRBJ1-5 TRBD1 TRBV15 TGTGCCACCAGCAGACCGACAGGGTTTAGTCAGCCCCAGCATTTT CATSRPTGFSQPQHF
- TRBJ2-2 TRBD2 TRBV7-2 TGTGCCAGCAGCACAGCGGGAGCTTCGGGGGAGCTGTTTTTT CASSTAGASGELFF
few TRBJ2-7 - TRBV4-1 TGCGCCAGCAGCCAAGTCCAAGGTCAGGGGAGATACGAGCAGTACTTC CASSQVQGQGRYEQYF